Listed below are T cell receptor beta chains from one sample, sequenced in a study of blood T cell repertoires in COVID-19. Here immunoSEQ multiplex PCR was the method, and the copy in TCRdb shows in-frame clones only, minus some. Here the sample spans 200,000 to 300,000 clones, approximately 83% being singletons. The sample was peripheral blood. The receptor set was obtained from a human donor in a cohort sampled during active COVID-19. The CDR3 runs from the conserved cysteine through the conserved F or W. Fields, in order: clone size, D gene, V gene, J gene, CDR3 DNA, CDR3 protein. D genes are given only for firm matches. Clone size is given for some rows only: seen once, a few or many times, or a class if the clone is expanded.

-	TRBD2	TRBV7-7	TRBJ2-2	TGTGCTAGCAGCCCCCGACTAGCGGGGACCGGGGAGCTGTTTTTT	CASSPRLAGTGELFF
once	-	TRBV28	TRBJ2-7	TGTGCCAGCAGTTTATCCGGGGTCTACGAGCAGTACTTC	CASSLSGVYEQYF
-	TRBD2	TRBV30	TRBJ2-3	TGTGCCTGGAGCAGCGGGGGGGCGCCTCCTACGCAGTATTTT	CAWSSGGAPPTQYF
-	TRBD2	TRBV28	TRBJ2-1	TGTGCCAGCAGCACACTAGCGGCACTTCCCAATGAGCAGTTCTTC	CASSTLAALPNEQFF
-	TRBD2	TRBV9	TRBJ2-3	TGTGCCAGCAGCTTACGACTAGCGGGGGGGCCAAGGGCAGATACGCAGTATTTT	CASSLRLAGGPRADTQYF
-	TRBD1	TRBV27	TRBJ2-7	TGTGCCAGCAGTTTTGTTAGGGGGCGAGGCGAGCAGTACTTC	CASSFVRGRGEQYF
-	-	TRBV6-5	TRBJ2-5	TGTGCCAGCAAGATCGGACCGGACTTCCAAGAGACCCAGTACTTC	CASKIGPDFQETQYF
once	TRBD2	TRBV3-1/TRBV3-2	TRBJ2-3	TGTGCCAGCAGCCAAACTAGCGGGAGCACAGATACGCAGTATTTT	CASSQTSGSTDTQYF
-	-	TRBV3-1/TRBV3-2	TRBJ2-5	TGTGCCAGCAGCCAAGATCTTCGGAGCGGTGCAGGAGGGACCCAGTACTTC	CASSQDLRSGAGGTQYF
-	TRBD2	TRBV5-1	TRBJ2-7	TGCGCCAGCAGCTTGGCCGCGGCGGGAGTAAGCGAGCAGTACTTC	CASSLAAAGVSEQYF
-	-	TRBV24-1	TRBJ2-3	TGTGCCACCAGTGGGGGGGGGCAAAGAGATACGCAGTATTTT	CATSGGGQRDTQYF
-	-	TRBV29-1	TRBJ1-1	TGCAGCGTTGCAGGGTCGTCAACTGAAGCTTTCTTT	CSVAGSSTEAFF
-	TRBD1	TRBV5-1	TRBJ2-3	TGCGCCAGCAGCTTGGACACAGGGGGCACAGATACGCAGTATTTT	CASSLDTGGTDTQYF
-	-	TRBV7-7	TRBJ2-1	TGTGCTAGCAGCTTAGGACAGCACAATGAGCAGTTCTTC	CASSLGQHNEQFF
-	-	TRBV27	TRBJ1-2	TGTGCCAGCAGTTTATCGGGGGGTTTTGGCTATGGCTACACCTTC	CASSLSGGFGYGYTF
-	TRBD1	TRBV6-5	TRBJ1-6	TGTGCCAGCAGTTCGACAGGGGGCCATAATTCACCCCTCCACTTT	CASSSTGGHNSPLHF
-	TRBD2	TRBV30	TRBJ2-5	TGTGCCTGGTTTCGTCGGGGGGTGGAGACCCAGTACTTC	CAWFRRGVETQYF
-	TRBD1	TRBV29-1	TRBJ2-5	TGCAGCGTCCCGTCTCGGGACAGGGAAGAGACCCAGTACTTC	CSVPSRDREETQYF
few	-	TRBV5-8	TRBJ2-3	TGTGCCAGCAGCTTGGTTCGTAGCGGTTACACAGATACGCAGTATTTT	CASSLVRSGYTDTQYF
few	TRBD2	TRBV4-1	TRBJ2-1	TGCGCCAGCAGCCAAGGGGGACTAGCGGCCCACAATGAGCAGTTCTTC	CASSQGGLAAHNEQFF
once	-	TRBV3-1/TRBV3-2	TRBJ2-4	TGTGCCAGCAGCCACATACAGGGCGGGAAAAACATTCAGTACTTC	CASSHIQGGKNIQYF
-	TRBD2	TRBV28	TRBJ2-3	TGTGCCAGCAGTTTACGGGGAGGGTACACAGATACGCAGTATTTT	CASSLRGGYTDTQYF
-	-	TRBV9	TRBJ1-4	TGTGCCAGCAGCCAAGGGGGAACTAATGAAAAACTGTTTTTT	CASSQGGTNEKLFF
-	TRBD1	TRBV2	TRBJ1-2	TGTGCCAGCTTATTAAGGACAGGGCCGTCCTATGGCTACACCTTC	CASLLRTGPSYGYTF
few	TRBD2	TRBV10-3	TRBJ2-2	TGTGCCATCAGTGAGACTAGCGGGAGGAACGGGGAGCTGTTTTTT	CAISETSGRNGELFF
few	-	TRBV10-2	TRBJ1-1	TGCGCCAGCATTTCAGGATCCCACACTGAAGCTTTCTTT	CASISGSHTEAFF
-	-	TRBV19	TRBJ1-1	TGTGCCAGTAAAGAGACAGCTGTCACTGAAGCTTTCTTT	CASKETAVTEAFF
-	-	TRBV11-2	TRBJ1-1	TGTGCCAGCAGCTCACGGGGGGGGCCTTTCTTT	CASSSRGGPFF
-	TRBD1	TRBV6-5	TRBJ2-1	TGTGCCAGCAGTCGACAGGGGAACTCCTACAATGAGCAGTTCTTC	CASSRQGNSYNEQFF
-	-	TRBV5-1	TRBJ1-1	TGCGCCAGCAGCATACAGCCCGGTGGTGAAGCTTTCTTT	CASSIQPGGEAFF
-	TRBD2	TRBV5-4	TRBJ2-5	TGTGCCAGCAGTCCGCCCTTCGGGAGGGAACAAGAGACCCAGTACTTC	CASSPPFGREQETQYF
-	-	TRBV28	TRBJ1-3	TGTGCCAGCAGTTTAGAGTTCCCCGATAGCTCTGGAAACACCATATATTTT	CASSLEFPDSSGNTIYF
-	TRBD2	TRBV18	TRBJ2-7	TGTGCCAGCTCACCACCCGCGGGAGGAGCCTCCTACGAGCAGTACTTC	CASSPPAGGASYEQYF
-	TRBD1	TRBV5-1	TRBJ1-4	TGCGCCAGCAGCCTTGACAGGGCTACTAATGAAAAACTGTTTTTT	CASSLDRATNEKLFF
-	TRBD2	TRBV28	TRBJ2-7	TGTGCCAGCAGTCCGAGCGGGAGGGGACACGAGCAGTACTTC	CASSPSGRGHEQYF
-	TRBD2	TRBV5-6	TRBJ2-1	TGTGCCAGCAGCTTGTTGAAAAATAGCGGGACACCCAATGAGCAGTTCTTC	CASSLLKNSGTPNEQFF
-	TRBD2	TRBV7-2	TRBJ2-3	TGTGCCAGCAGCTTAGGGACTAGCGGGGGGGCAGAAGGATTATATTTT	CASSLGTSGGAEGLYF
-	TRBD2	TRBV4-1	TRBJ2-4	TGCGCCAGCAGCCCTGGAATCCAGCGGGGGTTGGCCAAAAACATTCAGTACTTC	CASSPGIQRGLAKNIQYF
-	TRBD1	TRBV12-3/TRBV12-4	TRBJ2-7	TGTGCCAGCAGTTTAGTGACAGGGGGTGTGCAGTACTTC	CASSLVTGGVQYF
-	TRBD1	TRBV3-1/TRBV3-2	TRBJ2-6	TGTGCCAGCAGCCATCAAACAGGGGAAATACTAACTGGGGCCAACGTCCTGACTTTC	CASSHQTGEILTGANVLTF